A single sample is the source of the 22 T cell receptor beta chains below, sequenced in a study of OX40 agonist ivuxolimab in advanced cancers. Clones were read by immunoSEQ multiplex PCR, and TCRdb kept only the in-frame ones, dropping some. The sample includes about 45,000 clones, around 88% of them seen just once. The source was CD4+ or CD8+ T cells sorted from blood, collected in a trial of the OX40 agonist ivuxolimab. The receptors come from an adult with an advanced solid tumor such as melanoma, head and neck, liver or kidney cancer.

The table lists this clone with a few counts. The chain links TRBV6-6 to TRBJ1-1, with D possibly being TRBD1 (5 bases). The germline gives CDR1 MNHNY, CDR2 SVGAGI (reference sequence). This CDR3 comprises 15 residues. The V and J ends lost 2 bases and 0 bases respectively, with 10 bases between them. The CDR3: CASSYRGVMNTEAFF. CDR3 nucleotides: TGTGCCAGCAGTTACAGGGGCGTAATGAACACTGAAGCTTTCTTT.

V and J are TRBV5-8 and TRBJ2-7; 8 nucleotides match TRBD2. Germline V gene data show CDR1 as SGHTS and CDR2 as YDEGEE. V dropped 0 bases and J dropped 2; count of bases not matched to a gene: 4. This CDR3 contains 15 residues. CDR3 bases: TGTGCCAGCAGCTTGGCCACCGGGAGGGCCTACGAGCAGTACTTC. Translation: CASSLATGRAYEQYF.

This chain joins TRBV6-6 and TRBJ2-2, with 7 nucleotides matching TRBD2. The V gene end was trimmed by 8 bases and the J gene end by 0 bases; junction bases not matched to a gene: 6. The CDR3 is 15 residues long. The germline V gene has CDR1 MNHNY and CDR2 SVGAGI (reference sequence). CDR3 nucleotide sequence: TGTGCCAGCTCGCGGGAGCCTTCGAACACCGGGGAGCTGTTTTTT. Encoded protein: CASSREPSNTGELFF.

This clone has just one count. The V gene is TRBV28, the J gene TRBJ1-5; possible D gene TRBD1, 6 bases. The V gene's germline CDR1 is MDHEN and CDR2 SYDVKM. The CDR3 totals 17 residues. V was cut by 3 bases and J by 0 bases, with 15 bases left in between. CDR3 sequence: CASSLTGYYYSNQPQHF. The CDR3 DNA is TGTGCCAGCAGTTTGACAGGATACTATTATAGCAATCAGCCCCAGCATTTT.

This clone was detected only a few times. This CDR3 reads CASSPPKGTQYF. CDR3 bases: TGCGCCAGCAGTCCCCCCAAGGGTACGCAGTATTTT. The chain links TRBV10-1 to TRBJ2-3; no definite D call. The CDR3 spans 12 residues. Germline V gene lookup returns CDR1 WNHNN and CDR2 SYGVQD (reference sequence). The germline V and J ends were trimmed by 5 bases and 8 bases, with 11 bases remaining between them.

The chain has TRBV2 and TRBJ1-2; D uncertain. The V and J ends lost 3 bases and 0 bases respectively, with 5 bases between them. Germline loops: CDR1 SNHLY, CDR2 FYNNEI. The CDR3 sequence is 13 residues long. This chain's CDR3 is CASSDNSNYGYTF. The CDR3 DNA reads TGTGCCAGCAGTGATAACTCTAACTATGGCTACACCTTC.

V is TRBV7-9 and J is TRBJ1-5; D is ambiguous. There are 13 residues in the CDR3. Germline V gene data show CDR1 as SEHNR and CDR2 as FQNEAQ (reference sequence). With 3 bases removed from V and 4 bases from J, the gap between germline ends came to 7 bases. CDR3 amino acids: CASSFEGNQPQHF. The CDR3 nucleotides read TGTGCCAGCAGCTTTGAGGGAAATCAGCCCCAGCATTTT.

The chain carries TRBV29-1 and TRBJ1-6; TRBD1 might be the D (5 bases). This CDR3 spans 12 amino acids. The germline V and J ends were trimmed by 0 bases and 15 bases, with 12 bases remaining between them. Germline loops: CDR1 SQVTM, CDR2 ANQGSEA. The CDR3 DNA is TGCAGCGTTGAAGAGGAGGGACGCATCCTCCACTTT. As protein: CSVEEEGRILHF.

The V and J genes are TRBV11-2 and TRBJ2-3, with D maybe TRBD1 (5 bases). Trimming removed 3 bases from V and 5 bases from J, with 18 bases in between. CDR1 SGHAT and CDR2 FQNNGV come from the germline V gene. There are 16 residues in the CDR3. DNA for the CDR3: TGTGCCAGCAGCTTGAGTGGACATTCGCCGGGAGATACGCAGTATTTT. Its translation is CASSLSGHSPGDTQYF.

CDR3: CASSHAEGSYEQYF. CDR3 nucleotide sequence: TGTGCCAGCAGCCATGCTGAGGGGTCCTACGAGCAGTACTTC. The chain is built from TRBV14 and TRBJ2-7; perhaps D is TRBD1 or TRBD2 (5 bases each). V lost 3 bases and J 1 base, leaving 10 bases between the germline ends. Germline CDR1 and CDR2: SGHDN and FVKESK. The CDR3 has 14 residues.

This clone has only a few counts. The chain recombines TRBV7-6 with TRBJ1-6, with TRBD1 identical over 7 bases. The CDR3 covers 13 residues. Per germline, CDR1 SGHVS and CDR2 FNYEAQ. J was trimmed by 10 bases and V by 3 bases; bases with no gene match: 3. CDR3 sequence (DNA): TGTGCCAGCAGCTTCACAGGGGTATCACCCCTCCACTTT. It yields the protein CASSFTGVSPLHF.

The chain uses TRBV9 and TRBJ2-2, with TRBD2 matching 8 bases. Trimming removed 2 bases from V and 2 bases from J; junction bases left unmatched: 5. Germline V gives CDR1 SGDLS, CDR2 YYNGEE. The CDR3 runs to 16 residues. The CDR3: CASSVGGGINTGELFF. CDR3 in DNA: TGTGCCAGCAGCGTCGGCGGGGGGATAAACACCGGGGAGCTGTTTTTT.

The genes are TRBV7-8 and TRBJ2-6; D might be TRBD2 (6 bases). CDR1 and CDR2 from the germline V gene are SGHVS and FQNEAQ. Deletions cut 2 bases from V and 2 bases from J, with 13 bases between. The CDR3 covers 17 residues. CDR3 residues: CASSLRRDPTGANVLTF. CDR3 coding DNA: TGTGCCAGCAGCTTAAGGCGGGACCCCACTGGGGCCAACGTCCTGACTTTC.

The chain joins TRBV7-9 to TRBJ2-7, with D possibly matching TRBD2 (6 bases). The V gene lost 6 bases and the J gene lost 3 bases, with 15 bases spanning the gap. Germline V gene lookup returns CDR1 SEHNR and CDR2 FQNEAQ (reference sequence). This CDR3 has 14 amino acids. Here the CDR3 reads CASSLSGHLYEQYF. The CDR3 coding sequence is TGTGCCAGCAGTCTTAGCGGACACCTCTACGAGCAGTACTTC.

J is TRBJ1-2 and V is TRBV9, with 7 bases identical to TRBD1. V lost 4 bases, J lost 8 bases, and 11 bases stayed unmatched. The length of the CDR3 is 14 residues. Germline CDR1 SGDLS, CDR2 YYNGEE. The CDR3 sequence is CASSHPDRAGGYTF. The CDR3 DNA reads TGTGCCAGCAGCCACCCTGACAGGGCGGGCGGCTACACCTTC.

This chain joins TRBV4-1 and TRBJ2-1, with TRBD1 identical over 9 bases. The CDR3 contains 17 residues. Germline CDR1 MGHRA, CDR2 YSYEKL. The ends lost 2 bases at V and 2 bases at J; junction bases unmatched: 7. CDR3 in DNA: TGCGCCAGCAGCCAACGCCAAGGACAGGGGACCTACAATGAGCAGTTCTTC. Amino acid sequence: CASSQRQGQGTYNEQFF.

CDR3 nucleotide sequence: TGTGCCAGCAGCTTCGGACAGGGTGTCGGAGATACGCAGTATTTT. This encodes CASSFGQGVGDTQYF. The V call is TRBV11-2, the J call TRBJ2-3, with 8 bases identical to TRBD1. J gave up 5 bases and V 3 bases, and 7 bases lay outside the gene matches. The V gene's germline CDR1 is SGHAT and CDR2 FQNNGV. This CDR3 spans 15 amino acids. The whole variable domain, remainder taken from reference TRBV11-2 and TRBJ2-3, is EAGVAQSPRYKIIEKRQSVAFWCNPISGHATLYWYQQILGQGPKLLIQFQNNGVVDDSQLPKDRFSAERLKGVDSTLKIQPAKLEDSAVYLCASSFGQGVGDTQYFGPGTRLTVL.

The chain links TRBV5-4 to TRBJ1-1; 8 bases agree with TRBD1. Germline-derived CDR1 and CDR2 are SGHNT and YYREEE (reference sequence). The CDR3 covers 13 residues. J was trimmed by 5 bases and V by 5 bases; bases with no gene match: 5. The CDR3 bases are TGTGCCAGCAGGGGCAGGGGGCCTACTGAAGCTTTCTTT. This sequence encodes CASRGRGPTEAFF.

This chain connects TRBV27 to TRBJ2-1; D unclear. The CDR3 has 12 residues. The V end was cut by 2 bases, the J end by 7 bases, with 6 bases between. Germline V gene lookup returns CDR1 MNHEY and CDR2 SMNVEV (reference sequence). The CDR3 sequence is CASSLVANEQFF. The DNA of the CDR3 is TGTGCCAGCAGTTTAGTCGCGAATGAGCAGTTCTTC.

This clone was recorded only once. The chain recombines TRBV5-8 with TRBJ1-5; 7 nucleotides match TRBD1. CDR3 size: 16 residues. Germline values: CDR1 SGHTS, CDR2 YDEGEE. The J segment lost 3 bases and the V segment lost 4 bases, leaving 10 bases of the junction unmatched. The CDR3 sequence: CASSGGQLNFNQPQHF. DNA of the CDR3: TGTGCCAGCAGCGGGGGACAGCTAAATTTCAATCAGCCCCAGCATTTT.

This chain connects TRBV15 to TRBJ1-2, with no clear D. V lost 1 base to trimming and J lost 8 bases, with 8 bases between them. The CDR3 has 12 residues. CDR1 is LNHNV, CDR2 YYDKDF, per germline (reference sequence). The CDR3 spells CATSRGPRGYTF. As DNA, the CDR3 is TGTGCCACCAGCAGAGGCCCCCGAGGCTACACCTTC.

This clone was recorded only once. The chain joins TRBV19 to TRBJ1-5, with TRBD1 matching 8 bases. Germline CDR1 is LNHDA and CDR2 is SQIVND (reference sequence). V lost 3 bases to trimming and J lost 3 bases; unmatched junction nucleotides: 7. The CDR3 sequence is 16 residues long. CDR3 region: CASSILWTGYNQPQHF. CDR3 DNA: TGTGCCAGTAGTATTTTGTGGACAGGGTACAATCAGCCCCAGCATTTT. Full variable domain (remainder filled in from reference TRBV19 and TRBJ1-5): DGGITQSPKYLFRKEGQNVTLSCEQNLNHDAMYWYRQDPGQGLRLIYYSQIVNDFQKGDIAEGYSVSREKKESFPLTVTSAQKNPTAFYLCASSILWTGYNQPQHFGDGTRLSIL.